One and the same sample provided the 17 T cell receptor beta chains below, sequenced in a study of T cell responses to AZD1222 COVID-19 vaccine. Method: immunoSEQ multiplex PCR; TCRdb's copy keeps in-frame clones and lacks some. Here the sample spans some 100,000 clones, 80% to 95% being singletons. Sample: peripheral blood, taken on day 0 of AZD1222 vaccination. The source of these receptors is an adult in good health.

This clone was observed a single time. The chain employs TRBV2 and TRBJ1-5, with D perhaps matching TRBD1 (6 bases). V shed 5 bases and J shed 5 bases, with 10 bases lying between them. Germline values: CDR1 SNHLY, CDR2 FYNNEI. The CDR3 extends over 13 amino acids. In nucleotides, the CDR3 is TGTGCCAGCAGTCGGGGGCTCGATCAGCCCCAGCATTTT. Residues: CASSRGLDQPQHF.

Only a few counts were recorded for this clone. This chain uses TRBV7-9 with TRBJ2-7; TRBD1 agrees at 8 bases. This CDR3 has 14 amino acids. The V and J ends lost 7 bases and 2 bases, in that order; junction bases with no gene match: 7. CDR1 is SEHNR and CDR2 is FQNEAQ in the germline V gene (reference sequence). CDR3 residues: CASIIGTGPYEQYF. The CDR3 DNA sequence: TGTGCCAGCATCATAGGGACAGGACCCTACGAGCAGTACTTC.

The rearrangement uses TRBV29-1 and TRBJ1-5; D is ambiguous. This CDR3 contains 12 residues. CDR1 and CDR2 from the germline V gene are SQVTM and ANQGSEA. V lost 6 bases, J lost 0 bases, and 6 bases lay in between. CDR3 loop: CSVANSNQPQHF. CDR3 bases: TGCAGCGTCGCAAATAGCAATCAGCCCCAGCATTTT.

The chain links TRBV2 to TRBJ2-7; 8 bases align to TRBD2. The CDR3 length is 14 residues. The V gene's germline CDR1 is SNHLY and CDR2 FYNNEI. The trim removed 10 bases at V and 5 bases at J, leaving 13 bases unmatched. The CDR3 coding sequence is TGTGCCACCACATCGATGCGGGAGGTTGACGAGCAGTACTTC. This codes for CATTSMREVDEQYF.

This sequence joins TRBV4-1 and TRBJ2-7; TRBD1 might be the D (5 bases). V was shortened by 2 bases and J by 5 bases, with 13 bases between the two germline ends. From germline, CDR1 is MGHRA and CDR2 YSYEKL. The CDR3 is made up of 14 amino acids. CDR3 bases: TGCGCCAGCAGCCAACCCCGGACAAGCAACGAGCAGTACTTC. It is translated as CASSQPRTSNEQYF.

This rearrangement joins TRBV28 to TRBJ1-2; 9 nucleotides agree with TRBD1. CDR1 and CDR2 from the germline V gene are MDHEN and SYDVKM. J was trimmed by 3 bases and V by 8 bases; bases with no gene match: 22. CDR3 length: 19 amino acids. The CDR3 nucleotides read TGTGCCAGCTACCCTTGGAGGGGGACAGGGTCCGTTCGGGACTATGGCTACACCTTC. It translates to CASYPWRGTGSVRDYGYTF.

V usage is TRBV25-1 and J usage is TRBJ2-1, with 9 bases lining up with TRBD2. The CDR3 extends over 15 amino acids. The junction had 12 bases not matched to a gene; V was cut back by 8 bases and J by 7 bases. Germline V gives CDR1 MGHDK, CDR2 SYGVNS. CDR3 DNA: TGTGCCAGCTCCAAACTAGCGGGTCGACGGAATGAGCAGTTCTTC. Protein sequence: CASSKLAGRRNEQFF.

This rearrangement joins TRBV6-5 to TRBJ1-2, with 7 nucleotides matching TRBD1. There are 14 residues in the CDR3. The V segment lost 0 bases and the J segment 8 bases; nucleotides outside the gene matches: 6. Per germline, CDR1 MNHEY and CDR2 SVGAGI. CDR3 in amino acids: CASSYSGRGDGYTF. The CDR3 DNA is TGTGCCAGCAGTTACTCGGGCAGGGGGGACGGCTACACCTTC.

This rearrangement joins TRBV6-5 to TRBJ2-3; perhaps TRBD2 as D (6 bases). V lost 10 bases, J lost 0 bases, and 8 bases lay in between. The CDR3 runs to 12 residues. Germline V gene sequence: CDR1 MNHEY, CDR2 SVGAGI. CDR3 nucleotides: TGTGCCATGCGGGGTAGCACAGATACGCAGTATTTT. Translation: CAMRGSTDTQYF.

The genes are TRBV25-1 and TRBJ2-3; 9 nucleotides align to TRBD2. CDR3 length: 15 amino acids. V lost 4 bases to trimming and J lost 6 bases; unmatched junction nucleotides: 8. The germline gives CDR1 MGHDK, CDR2 SYGVNS. The CDR3, as DNA: TGTGCCAGCAGTGCGGCGGGAGGGGGGGCGGATACGCAGTATTTT. Translated, it gives CASSAAGGGADTQYF.

The V and J genes are TRBV11-3 and TRBJ1-3; D remains unclear. V lost 5 bases, J lost 0 bases, and 8 bases lay in between. This CDR3 contains 14 residues. Germline CDR1 reads SGHNT; CDR2 reads YENEEA. CDR3 in amino acids: CASSNGPSGNTIYF. CDR3 nucleotide sequence: TGTGCCAGCAGCAACGGGCCCTCTGGAAACACCATATATTTT.

As DNA, the CDR3 is TGTGCCAGCAGTTACTCCCGGGGAGGGTTTGGCGGGGAGCTGTTTTTT. Translation: CASSYSRGGFGGELFF. This chain links TRBV6-5 with TRBJ2-2; 7 nucleotides line up with TRBD2. Germline V gene lookup returns CDR1 MNHEY and CDR2 SVGAGI. V shed 0 bases and J 7 bases; nucleotides not matched to a gene: 8. This CDR3 region has 16 residues.

This chain links TRBV27 with TRBJ2-2, with TRBD2 identical over 14 bases. The CDR3 is 16 amino acids. The ends lost 5 bases at V and 6 bases at J; junction bases unmatched: 5. In germline, CDR1 is MNHEY, CDR2 SMNVEV (reference sequence). The CDR3 DNA is TGTGCCAGCAGTGTCGGGACTAGCGGGAGTCCCGGGGAGCTGTTTTTT. Its protein is CASSVGTSGSPGELFF.

This chain links TRBV6-6 with TRBJ2-7; D may correspond to TRBD1 or TRBD2 (5 bases each). From germline, CDR1 is MNHNY and CDR2 SVGAGI (reference sequence). The CDR3 has 16 residues. V was pared by 7 bases and J by 2 bases, with 21 bases between. The CDR3 region has the DNA TGTGCCAGCACCCTTAACCCCTCTGGGGGTCCCTACGAGCAGTACTTC. Its protein product is CASTLNPSGGPYEQYF.

This clone was found once. The V gene is TRBV12-3 or TRBV12-4, the J gene TRBJ1-2; no clear D gene. The CDR3 contains 12 residues. The germline V and J ends were trimmed by 4 bases and 3 bases, with 6 bases remaining between them. For the CDR3, the DNA is TGTGCCAGCAGTTCTACGGACTATGGCTACACCTTC. As protein: CASSSTDYGYTF.

The chain links TRBV9 to TRBJ2-7, with TRBD2 matching 7 bases. The CDR3 runs to 14 residues. J gave up 0 bases and V 0 bases, and 0 bases lay outside the gene matches. The germline V gene encodes CDR1 SGDLS and CDR2 YYNGEE. Here the CDR3 reads CASSVGDYSYEQYF. The CDR3 DNA sequence: TGTGCCAGCAGCGTAGGGGACTACTCCTACGAGCAGTACTTC.

This clone has only one observation. The genes are TRBV6-5 and TRBJ1-3; maybe TRBD1 (5 bases). With 0 bases removed from V and 0 bases from J, the gap between germline ends came to 6 bases. The germline V gene has CDR1 MNHEY and CDR2 SVGAGI. The CDR3 covers 15 residues. The CDR3 DNA follows: TGTGCCAGCAGTTACTCCAGGGACTCTGGAAACACCATATATTTT. It encodes CASSYSRDSGNTIYF.